This entry lists 11 T cell receptor beta chains sequenced from one sample in a study of shared clonotypes between healthy human individuals. Naive CD8 cells were CD45RO-negative, positively selected for CCR7, excluding terminally differentiated effector memory CD45RA+ cells. Libraries were prepared by immunoSEQ multiplex PCR; TCRdb keeps only in-frame clonotypes and omits some of them. The sample has around 2.1 million clones; about 93% are singletons. Sample: naive CD8+ T cells from PBMCs. These receptors were obtained from a man younger than 35 in good health. Some clones in this sample may be carry-over from other donors' samples.

To note about this clone: This sample also contains other DNA sequences that code for the same CDR3. The rearrangement uses TRBV7-9 and TRBJ2-5; D call uncertain. The ends were cut back, 5 bases at V and 0 bases at J, with 10 bases in the middle. CDR3 length equals 14 residues. The germline gives CDR1 SEHNR, CDR2 FQNEAQ (reference sequence). CDR3 bases: TGTGCCAGCAGCCCCCCCGGTAACCAAGAGACCCAGTACTTC. As protein: CASSPPGNQETQYF.

This clone was seen only once. The chain combines TRBV28 with TRBJ2-3, with 7 bases lining up with TRBD1. Germline CDR1 MDHEN, CDR2 SYDVKM. This CDR3 spans 17 amino acids. Trimming cost V 6 bases and J 6 bases; bases outside gene matches: 18. This CDR3 is CASSWTGGSIQGDTQYF. In nucleotides, the CDR3 is TGTGCCAGCAGCTGGACAGGCGGGTCGATTCAAGGGGATACGCAGTATTTT.

Remarks on this clone: This sample also contains other DNA sequences that code for the same CDR3. The rearrangement uses TRBV7-9 and TRBJ2-1; no firm D call. V lost 5 bases and J 3 bases, leaving 8 bases between the germline ends. This CDR3 has 13 amino acids. Germline V gene lookup returns CDR1 SEHNR and CDR2 FQNEAQ (reference sequence). The CDR3 nucleotides read TGTGCCAGCAGCCCCCCGGGCTACAATGAGCAGTTCTTC. Its protein product is CASSPPGYNEQFF.

This chain joins TRBV27 and TRBJ1-5, with unresolved D. V gave up 5 bases and J gave up 4 bases, with 18 bases separating them. From germline, CDR1 is MNHEY and CDR2 SMNVEV (reference sequence). The CDR3 has 16 residues. The CDR3 DNA follows: TGTGCCAGCAGTCGTAGGAATTTGGATTGGAATCAGCCCCAGCATTTT. Translated: CASSRRNLDWNQPQHF.

V gene TRBV18 combines with J gene TRBJ2-5; tentatively, D is TRBD1 or TRBD2 (5 bases each). Germline V gene data show CDR1 as KGHSH and CDR2 as LQKENI. This CDR3 contains 17 residues. The V gene lost 3 bases and the J gene lost 0 bases, with 17 bases spanning the gap. In DNA form, the CDR3 reads TGTGCCAGCTCACCTAATCAGGCCAGGGAGTACCAAGAGACCCAGTACTTC. Protein: CASSPNQAREYQETQYF.

This clone showed up just once. CDR3 DNA: TGCGCCAGCAGCTTGGCTGGCGGACAGCCTCGAATTTATAACTATGGCTACACCTTC. It is translated as CASSLAGGQPRIYNYGYTF. The V and J genes are TRBV5-1 and TRBJ1-2; a possible D gene is TRBD1 (6 bases). Germline V CDR1 and CDR2: SGHRS, YFSETQ. The germline V and J ends were trimmed by 0 bases and 1 base, with 22 bases remaining between them. The length of the CDR3 is 19 residues. Supplemented by reference TRBV5-1 and TRBJ1-2, the full variable domain reads KAGVTQTPRYLIKTRGQQVTLSCSPISGHRSVSWYQQTPGQGLQFLFEYFSETQRNKGNFPGRFSGRQFSNSRSEMNVSTLELGDSALYLCASSLAGGQPRIYNYGYTFGSGTRLTVV.

The J gene is TRBJ2-1, the V gene TRBV9; D perhaps matches TRBD2 (6 bases). This CDR3 has 14 amino acids. Germline V lookup: CDR1 SGDLS, CDR2 YYNGEE. V gave up 3 bases and J gave up 7 bases, with 14 bases separating them. Written as DNA, the CDR3 is TGTGCCAGCAGCGCGTCCGGGGGTTGGAATGAGCAGTTCTTC. Protein: CASSASGGWNEQFF.

The chain couples TRBV28 to TRBJ2-5; 7 bases map to TRBD1. This CDR3 is built from 15 residues. The J segment lost 6 bases and the V segment lost 1 base, leaving 8 bases of the junction unmatched. Germline assignment: CDR1 MDHEN and CDR2 SYDVKM. As DNA, the CDR3 is TGTGCCAGCAGTTTATACCGACAGGGTCAAAAGACCCAGTACTTC. It encodes CASSLYRQGQKTQYF.

The chain is built from TRBV9 and TRBJ2-2; no definite D call. CDR3 size: 16 residues. Trimming removed 3 bases at V and 4 bases at J, with 16 bases between. CDR1 and CDR2 (germline): SGDLS, YYNGEE. CDR3 in DNA: TGTGCCAGCAGCGCCCCCTGGGGTTCGGCCACCGGGGAGCTGTTTTTT. Protein sequence: CASSAPWGSATGELFF.

This clone was counted a single time. This chain connects TRBV19 to TRBJ2-7; 10 bases align to TRBD2. This CDR3 has 15 residues. CDR1 is LNHDA and CDR2 is SQIVND in the germline V gene (reference sequence). Trimming cost V 10 bases and J 0 bases; bases outside gene matches: 9. The CDR3 sequence: CATPRLAGYSYEQYF. The CDR3 bases are TGTGCCACCCCCCGACTAGCGGGTTACTCCTACGAGCAGTACTTC.

The V call is TRBV7-8, the J call TRBJ2-7, with 7 bases matching TRBD2. Germline V gives CDR1 SGHVS, CDR2 FQNEAQ. The CDR3 length is 15 residues. Trimming removed 1 base from V and 2 bases from J; junction bases left unmatched: 5. The DNA for the CDR3 is TGTGCCAGCAGCTTAGGGGCTAGCGGTACCTACGAGCAGTACTTC. Translation: CASSLGASGTYEQYF.